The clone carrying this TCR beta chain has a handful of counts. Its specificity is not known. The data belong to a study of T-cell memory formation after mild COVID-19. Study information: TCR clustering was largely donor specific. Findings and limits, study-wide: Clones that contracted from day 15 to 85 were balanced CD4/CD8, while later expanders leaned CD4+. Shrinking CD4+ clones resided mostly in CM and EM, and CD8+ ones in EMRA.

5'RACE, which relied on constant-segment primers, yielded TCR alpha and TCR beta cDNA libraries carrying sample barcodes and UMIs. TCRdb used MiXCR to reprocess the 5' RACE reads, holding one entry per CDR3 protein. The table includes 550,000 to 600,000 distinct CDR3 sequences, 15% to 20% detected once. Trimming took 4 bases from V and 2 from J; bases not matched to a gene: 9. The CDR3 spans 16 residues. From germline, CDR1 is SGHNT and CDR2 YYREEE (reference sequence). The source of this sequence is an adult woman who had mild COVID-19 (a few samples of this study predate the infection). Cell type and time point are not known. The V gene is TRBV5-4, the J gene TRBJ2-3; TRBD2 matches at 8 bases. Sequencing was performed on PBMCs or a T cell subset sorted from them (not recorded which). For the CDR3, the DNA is TGTGCCAGCAGCCGGGGGGGGGCCTCTGACACAGATACGCAGTATTTT. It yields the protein CASSRGGASDTDTQYF.